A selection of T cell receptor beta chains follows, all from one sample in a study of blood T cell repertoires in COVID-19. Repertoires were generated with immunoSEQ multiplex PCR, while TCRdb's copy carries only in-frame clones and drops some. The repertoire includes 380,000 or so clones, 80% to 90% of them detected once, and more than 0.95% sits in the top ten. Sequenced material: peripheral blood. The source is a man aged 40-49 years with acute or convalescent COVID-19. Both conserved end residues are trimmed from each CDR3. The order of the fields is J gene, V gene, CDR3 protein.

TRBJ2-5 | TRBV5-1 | ASSVLTGRYQETQY
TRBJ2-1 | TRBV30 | AWSVLGGVNEQF
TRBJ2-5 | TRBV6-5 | ASSLGRAGETQY
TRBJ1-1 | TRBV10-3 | AISNEGDTEAF
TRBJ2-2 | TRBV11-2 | ASSSSGRAGELF
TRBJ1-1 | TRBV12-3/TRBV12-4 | ASSLIGSTEAF
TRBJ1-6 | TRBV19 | ASSDRAAPLH
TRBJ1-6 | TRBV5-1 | ASSPRSAKGVGALH
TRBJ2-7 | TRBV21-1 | ASSRGTAPSNGQY
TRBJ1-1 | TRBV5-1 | ASSLRTGDTEAF
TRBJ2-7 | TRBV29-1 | SVVYESYEQY
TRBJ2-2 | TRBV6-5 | ASRPSNTGELF
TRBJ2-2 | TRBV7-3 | ASSLGQQGRTGELF
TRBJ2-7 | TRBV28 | ASSFTEKQY
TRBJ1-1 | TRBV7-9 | ASSFRGQGTEAF
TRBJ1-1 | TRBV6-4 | ASSDRAGLTTEAF
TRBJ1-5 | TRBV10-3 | AISDDRDQPQH
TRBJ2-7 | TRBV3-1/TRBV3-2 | ASAKLSRGYEQY
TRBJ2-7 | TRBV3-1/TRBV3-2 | ASSLGGAIYEQY